The 20 T cell receptor beta chains below come from one sample, sequenced in a study of human T cells and chemical hapten exposure. This sample's time point: patch test 1, 2 weeks after DPC sensitization. Treatment noted: therapeutic diphenylcyclopropenone sensitization with weekly scalp DPC. MiXCR, run by TCRdb on the RACE reads, gives a single entry per CDR3 protein. This sample has some 170,000 distinct CDR3 sequences, with under 25% found just once. The sample here was whole blood, taken in connection with sensitization to the hapten diphenylcyclopropenone (DPC). The source is a woman between 50 and 59 years old with alopecia areata. Some clones in this sample may be carry-over from other donors' samples.

This clonotype was picked up a small number of times. J is TRBJ1-1 and V is TRBV12-3 or TRBV12-4; 7 nucleotides agree with TRBD1. CDR3 length: 14 residues. The V segment lost 5 bases and the J segment 4 bases; nucleotides outside the gene matches: 7. CDR3 loop: CASSGTGALTEAFF. Here the CDR3 DNA reads TGTGCCAGCAGTGGAACAGGGGCCCTCACTGAAGCTTTCTTT.

The CDR3 protein is CASSYSSRGNDEQYF. The CDR3 DNA is TGTGCCAGCAGTTACTCGAGTAGGGGGAATGACGAGCAGTACTTC. This chain connects TRBV6-2 or TRBV6-3 to TRBJ2-7; TRBD1 is a possible D gene (6 bases). The CDR3 consists of 15 residues. Trimming shortened V by 0 bases and J by 5 bases, and 14 bases separated the two germline ends. Germline values: CDR1 MNHEY, CDR2 SVGEGT.

This clonotype turned up a few times. The rearrangement links TRBV20-1 to TRBJ2-7, with 13 nucleotides matching TRBD2. V dropped 4 bases and J dropped 1; count of bases not matched to a gene: 4. Germline V gene data show CDR1 as DFQATT and CDR2 as SNEGSKA (reference sequence). This CDR3 has 15 residues. CDR3 DNA sequence: TGCAGTGCTACGGGACTAGCGGGATGGTCCTACGAGCAGTACTTC. Translating gives CSATGLAGWSYEQYF.

The chain has TRBV6-1 and TRBJ1-2; D is ambiguous. The CDR3 sequence is 11 residues long. CDR1 is MNHNS and CDR2 is SASEGT in the germline V gene. Trimming took 7 bases from V and 7 from J, leaving 10 bases between them. The CDR3 DNA sequence: TGTGCCAGCACCAACGCCTTTGGCTACACCTTC. Protein: CASTNAFGYTF.

This clonotype was seen a handful of times. One junction end does not reproduce the germline sequence, and a read error may be involved. V usage is TRBV10-3 and J usage is TRBJ2-1; D is unresolved. Germline CDR1 reads ENHRY; CDR2 reads SYGVKD. The CDR3 loop spans 8 amino acids. In DNA form, the CDR3 reads TGTGCCGTCCGATCGGGCCTCTTC. Amino acids: CAVRSGLF.

This clonotype has only a few counts. The J gene is TRBJ1-1, the V gene TRBV10-3; 7 nucleotides agree with TRBD1. CDR3 length: 12 residues. The ends lost 3 bases at V and 7 bases at J; junction bases unmatched: 2. The germline CDR1 and CDR2 sequences are ENHRY and SYGVKD. CDR3 DNA sequence: TGTGCCATCAGTGAAAACAGGGGTGAAGCTTTCTTT. Its translation: CAISENRGEAFF.

This clonotype has only a few counts. This sequence joins TRBV7-8 and TRBJ1-5; 9 bases agree with TRBD1. CDR1 is SGHVS and CDR2 is FQNEAQ in the germline V gene. Germline trimming cut 5 bases from V and 4 bases from J; bases unmatched to any gene: 3. CDR3 length equals 14 residues. CDR3 amino acids: CASSRGTGNQPQHF. CDR3 sequence (DNA): TGTGCCAGCAGCCGCGGGACAGGGAATCAGCCCCAGCATTTT.

In this sample, this clonotype turned up once. This chain joins TRBV7-9 and TRBJ1-1; 7 bases are shared with TRBD1. The length of the CDR3 is 15 residues. Germline-derived CDR1 and CDR2 are SEHNR and FQNEAQ (reference sequence). V trimming: 6 bases; J trimming: 0 bases; junction bases outside the gene matches: 7. CDR3: CASSSGQYMNTEAFF. The CDR3 coding sequence is TGTGCCAGCAGTTCGGGACAGTACATGAACACTGAAGCTTTCTTT.

This clonotype was seen a few times. CDR3 DNA sequence: TGTGCCAGCAGTTACTCCCCCAGCTCAGGAGAGACCCAGTACTTC. Residues: CASSYSPSSGETQYF. The chain combines TRBV6-5 with TRBJ2-5; no clear D gene. V dropped 0 bases and J dropped 4 bases, with 12 bases sitting between them. CDR1 and CDR2 from the germline V gene are MNHEY and SVGAGI. This CDR3 has 15 residues.

This clonotype occurred a few times. The V call is TRBV20-1, the J call TRBJ1-5, with D tentatively TRBD1 (6 bases). This CDR3 has 14 residues. V lost 5 bases and J 6 bases, leaving 17 bases between the germline ends. The germline V gene encodes CDR1 DFQATT and CDR2 SNEGSKA (reference sequence). The CDR3 loop reads CSAHQPGAIQPQHF. The CDR3 nucleotides are TGCAGTGCTCATCAACCGGGGGCGATTCAGCCCCAGCATTTT.

The genes are TRBV7-9 and TRBJ2-1; no reliable D call. Germline V lookup: CDR1 SEHNR, CDR2 FQNEAQ (reference sequence). This CDR3 has 15 amino acids. V dropped 1 base and J dropped 3 bases, with 10 bases sitting between them. The CDR3 region has the DNA TGTGCCAGCAGCTTAGGACACATTGTCTACAATGAGCAGTTCTTC. It encodes CASSLGHIVYNEQFF.

The V call is TRBV20-1, the J call TRBJ2-3; 11 positions agree with TRBD2. Germline values: CDR1 DFQATT, CDR2 SNEGSKA (reference sequence). The CDR3 is 15 residues long. V trimming: 3 bases; J trimming: 1 base; junction bases outside the gene matches: 3. CDR3: CSASPGLAGTDTQYF. As DNA, the CDR3 is TGCAGTGCTAGCCCGGGACTAGCGGGCACAGATACGCAGTATTTT.

This clonotype was seen more than once but under ten times. CDR3 sequence (DNA): TGTGCCAGCAGTTTCACAGGGGGGAGAGGCAAAAACATTCAGTACTTC. Its protein product is CASSFTGGRGKNIQYF. This chain joins TRBV12-3 or TRBV12-4 and TRBJ2-4, with 8 positions matching TRBD1. Trimming removed 3 bases from V and 3 bases from J; junction bases left unmatched: 7. This CDR3 region has 16 residues.

In nucleotides, the CDR3 is TGTGCCAGCAGTTACTTGACGGGACTCCCGGGCCGCAATGAGCAGTTCTTC. This sequence encodes CASSYLTGLPGRNEQFF. The V call is TRBV6-6, the J call TRBJ2-1, with D possibly being TRBD2 (6 bases). Between the trimmed V and J ends, which lost 1 base and 6 bases, there was a span of 19 bases. The germline V gene encodes CDR1 MNHNY and CDR2 SVGAGI (reference sequence). CDR3 size: 17 residues.

J is TRBJ2-7 and V is TRBV11-1, with D tentatively TRBD1 (6 bases). CDR1 and CDR2 (germline): SGHAT, FQDESV (reference sequence). This CDR3 comprises 13 residues. Trimming took 7 bases from V and 2 from J, leaving 12 bases between them. CDR3 DNA: TGTGCCAGCACCGGGACACCAGCCTACGAGCAGTACTTC. Its protein is CASTGTPAYEQYF.

This clonotype was observed a handful of times. This sequence joins TRBV6-5 and TRBJ2-7; 8 positions match TRBD2. Germline CDR1 reads MNHEY; CDR2 reads SVGAGI. This CDR3 spans 14 amino acids. V lost 6 bases and J lost 1; bases outside the gene matches: 5. CDR3 coding DNA: TGTGCCAGCAGACTCGGACTAGCTTCCTACGAGCAGTACTTC. This encodes CASRLGLASYEQYF.

This clonotype occurred many times. This chain connects TRBV2 to TRBJ2-2; no definite D call. Germline V gene sequence: CDR1 SNHLY, CDR2 FYNNEI. There are 15 residues in the CDR3. V dropped 3 bases and J dropped 2 bases, with 10 bases sitting between them. The CDR3 DNA reads as TGTGCCAGCAGTGAGCGCAGGACCAACACCGGGGAGCTGTTTTTT. It translates to CASSERRTNTGELFF.

This clonotype was recorded at least ten times. The chain combines TRBV10-3 with TRBJ2-1; 11 bases line up with TRBD2. V shed 2 bases and J 0 bases; nucleotides not matched to a gene: 6. CDR1 ENHRY and CDR2 SYGVKD come from the germline V gene. This CDR3 has 18 amino acids. CDR3 sequence reads: CAISEVGTSGFSYNEQFF. The CDR3 nucleotides are TGTGCCATCAGTGAGGTTGGGACTAGCGGATTCTCCTACAATGAGCAGTTCTTC.

This clonotype has a handful of counts. The DNA for the CDR3 is TGTGCCAGCAGTTACCTGACACCTAACTATGGCTACACCTTC. It encodes CASSYLTPNYGYTF. The gene calls are TRBV6-5 and TRBJ1-2; D uncertain. The CDR3 runs to 14 residues. Trimming shortened V by 2 bases and J by 0 bases, and 7 bases separated the two germline ends. CDR1 MNHEY and CDR2 SVGAGI come from the germline V gene.

This clonotype was detected many times. The V call is TRBV3-1, the J call TRBJ1-6; unclear D gene. Per germline, CDR1 LGHDT and CDR2 YNNKEL (reference sequence). V lost 0 bases to trimming and J lost 7 bases, with 4 bases between them. The CDR3 contains 13 residues. The CDR3: CASSQDLNSPLHF. CDR3 in DNA: TGTGCCAGCAGCCAAGACCTCAATTCACCCCTCCACTTT.